Each of the 3 T cell receptor beta chains below was sequenced from the same sample in a study of blood T cells in healthy people across ages. PCR was performed a second time for 7 to 11 cycles using a sample-barcoded 5' primer and a J-beta primer mix. TCRdb reprocessed the 5' RACE reads with MiXCR, giving one entry per CDR3 protein. The sample includes hundreds of thousands of distinct CDR3 sequences, about 28% seen only once; the top ten take 3% to 4.5%. The same specimen was also included in a second study, on T cells of mothers and their children.

The source material was blood. These receptors all come from a boy between 2 and 10 years old in good health.

This chain connects TRBV12-3 or TRBV12-4 to TRBJ1-4, with D uncertain. V shed 7 bases and J shed 8 bases, with 17 bases lying between them. The CDR3 loop spans 14 amino acids. The CDR3: CASNHVGSGEKLFF. The CDR3 DNA reads TGTGCCAGCAACCACGTAGGTTCGGGGGAAAAACTGTTTTTT.

A few counts support this clonotype. The genes are TRBV9 and TRBJ2-1; 8 bases align to TRBD1. V shed 3 bases and J 7 bases; nucleotides not matched to a gene: 3. The CDR3 runs to 13 residues. Germline CDR1 and CDR2: SGDLS and YYNGEE. The CDR3 is CASSGQGRNEQFF. CDR3 nucleotides: TGTGCCAGCAGCGGACAGGGGAGAAATGAGCAGTTCTTC.

This clonotype has only a few counts. This rearrangement joins TRBV20-1 to TRBJ1-1; D ambiguous. V was cut by 1 base and J by 8 bases, with 14 bases left in between. Looked up from germline, CDR1 is DFQATT and CDR2 is SNEGSKA (reference sequence). The CDR3 is 13 amino acids. In DNA form, the CDR3 reads TGCAGTGCTAGAGGCCCATGGGAATTCGAAGCTTTCTTT. It specifies CSARGPWEFEAFF.